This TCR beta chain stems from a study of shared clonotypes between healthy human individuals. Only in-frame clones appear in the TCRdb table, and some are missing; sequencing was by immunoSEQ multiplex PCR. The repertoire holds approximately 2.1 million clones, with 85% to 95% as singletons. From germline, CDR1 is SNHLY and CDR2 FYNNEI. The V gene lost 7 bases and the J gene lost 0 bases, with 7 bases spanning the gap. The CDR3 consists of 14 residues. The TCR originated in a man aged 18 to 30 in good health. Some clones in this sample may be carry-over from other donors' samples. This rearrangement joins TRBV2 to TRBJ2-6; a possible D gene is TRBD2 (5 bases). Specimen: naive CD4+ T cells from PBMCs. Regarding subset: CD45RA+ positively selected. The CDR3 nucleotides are TGTGCCAGCAAAGGGAGCTCTGGGGCCAACGTCCTGACTTTC. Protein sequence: CASKGSSGANVLTF.